Below are 18 T cell receptor beta chains sequenced from a single sample in a study of blood T cell repertoires in COVID-19. Only in-frame clones appear in the TCRdb table, and some are missing; sequencing was by immunoSEQ multiplex PCR. The data show around 140,000 clones, with 87% seen just once and about 2.5% held by the top ten. Sequencing was done on a sample of peripheral blood. The receptors were sampled from a man in his forties or fifties with active COVID-19.

The rearrangement joins TRBV6-2 or TRBV6-3 to TRBJ2-7, with D perhaps matching TRBD1 (5 bases). V lost 4 bases to trimming and J lost 0 bases, with 16 bases between them. Germline V gene sequence: CDR1 MNHEY, CDR2 SVGEGT. The CDR3 loop spans 16 amino acids. The DNA of the CDR3 is TGTGCCAGCAGTTCCAACAGGTTCGCGAGCTCCTACGAGCAGTACTTC. It codes for CASSSNRFASSYEQYF.

The chain has TRBV5-4 and TRBJ2-1; the D is unclear. Trimming stripped 0 bases from V and 1 base from J, with 11 bases between. The CDR3 is 16 residues long. Germline V CDR1 and CDR2: SGHNT, YYREEE (reference sequence). The CDR3 region is CASSLGSGESYNEQFF. CDR3 nucleotide sequence: TGTGCCAGCAGCTTGGGGTCGGGTGAGTCCTACAATGAGCAGTTCTTC. The full variable domain, rest sourced from reference TRBV5-4 and TRBJ2-1, is ETGVTQSPTHLIKTRGQQVTLRCSSQSGHNTVSWYQQALGQGPQFIFQYYREEENGRGNFPPRFSGLQFPNYSSELNVNALELDDSALYLCASSLGSGESYNEQFFGPGTRLTVL.

This clone was detected only a few times. The chain carries TRBV29-1 and TRBJ2-1; possible D gene TRBD2, 6 bases. The germline V and J ends were trimmed by 2 bases and 7 bases, with 27 bases remaining between them. From germline, CDR1 is SQVTM and CDR2 ANQGSEA. This CDR3 has 18 residues. DNA of the CDR3: TGCAGCGTTGAAAAGAGGTCGGGGCTGTGGGGAGGTGGGAATGAGCAGTTCTTC. Its translation: CSVEKRSGLWGGGNEQFF.

This chain uses TRBV7-6 with TRBJ1-4, with D possibly matching TRBD1 (6 bases). The CDR3 runs 15 residues. CDR1 SGHVS and CDR2 FNYEAQ come from the germline V gene. V lost 5 bases, J lost 3 bases, and 13 bases lay in between. The DNA for the CDR3 is TGTGCCAGCAGCCTCCTGGCAGGGGCTAATGAAAAACTGTTTTTT. Its protein is CASSLLAGANEKLFF. The variable domain in full, completed from reference TRBV7-6 and TRBJ1-4, reads GAGVSQSPRYKVTKRGQDVALRCDPISGHVSLYWYRQALGQGPEFLTYFNYEAQQDKSGLPNDRFSAERPEGSISTLTIQRTEQRDSAMYRCASSLLAGANEKLFFGSGTQLSVL.

This sequence joins TRBV2 and TRBJ2-3; TRBD1 matches 7 bases. V trimming: 7 bases; J trimming: 9 bases; junction bases outside the gene matches: 16. Germline CDR1 SNHLY, CDR2 FYNNEI. The CDR3 runs 15 residues. CDR3 amino acids: CASIPGQLLPGTQYF. Here the CDR3 DNA reads TGTGCCAGCATCCCGGGACAGCTTTTACCAGGGACGCAGTATTTT.

The gene calls are TRBV15 and TRBJ2-7; the D gene is possibly TRBD1 (5 bases). Germline values: CDR1 LNHNV, CDR2 YYDKDF (reference sequence). The CDR3 runs 12 residues. The ends were cut back, 5 bases at V and 6 bases at J, with 11 bases in the middle. The CDR3 sequence is CATSAGWAEQYF. The CDR3, as DNA: TGTGCCACCAGCGCAGGGTGGGCCGAGCAGTACTTC.

The chain uses TRBV9 and TRBJ2-3; 10 bases map to TRBD2. The junction had 8 bases not matched to a gene; V was cut back by 4 bases and J by 6 bases. In germline, CDR1 is SGDLS, CDR2 YYNGEE. The CDR3 spans 15 residues. CDR3 nucleotides: TGTGCCAGCAGCTCAAGCGGGGGGGCCAGGGATACGCAGTATTTT. It encodes CASSSSGGARDTQYF.

The chain has TRBV7-8 and TRBJ2-1; the match to TRBD1 covers 8 bases. The trim removed 5 bases at V and 7 bases at J, leaving 13 bases unmatched. Germline CDR1 SGHVS, CDR2 FQNEAQ. The CDR3 is made up of 16 amino acids. Written as DNA, the CDR3 is TGTGCCAGCAGCACACTGACAGGGGCGCCGCGAAATGAGCAGTTCTTC. Translated: CASSTLTGAPRNEQFF.

The rearrangement links TRBV7-9 to TRBJ2-2, with TRBD1 matching over 9 bases. In germline, CDR1 is SEHNR, CDR2 FQNEAQ (reference sequence). After removal of 6 bases from V and 3 bases from J, the junction contained 8 bases not matched to a gene. This CDR3 contains 16 residues. The CDR3 loop is CASSSGTGSHTGELFF. The CDR3 DNA follows: TGTGCCAGCAGTTCCGGGACAGGGTCCCACACCGGGGAGCTGTTTTTT.

CDR3 region: CASSSRGGENIQYF. The CDR3 DNA sequence: TGTGCCAGTAGTTCGCGGGGAGGGGAAAACATTCAGTACTTC. The J gene is TRBJ2-4, the V gene TRBV19, with TRBD2 matching over 7 bases. The trim removed 5 bases at V and 5 bases at J, leaving 6 bases unmatched. CDR3 length: 14 residues. Germline V gene data show CDR1 as LNHDA and CDR2 as SQIVND (reference sequence).

The chain recombines TRBV5-5 with TRBJ1-1, with D unclear. Germline V gene lookup returns CDR1 SGHKS and CDR2 YYEKEE (reference sequence). CDR3 length equals 15 residues. Trimming took 4 bases from V and 1 from J, leaving 14 bases between them. The CDR3 sequence is CASSTLSTSNTEAFF. The CDR3 DNA reads as TGTGCCAGCAGCACCCTCTCCACTTCGAACACTGAAGCTTTCTTT. The whole variable domain, remainder taken from reference TRBV5-5 and TRBJ1-1, is DAGVTQSPTHLIKTRGQQVTLRCSPISGHKSVSWYQQVLGQGPQFIFQYYEKEERGRGNFPDRFSARQFPNYSSELNVNALLLGDSALYLCASSTLSTSNTEAFFGQGTRLTVV.

This chain joins TRBV9 and TRBJ2-1, with D possibly being TRBD1 (6 bases). The V end lost 1 base, the J end lost 6 bases, and 14 bases lay between the germline ends. Looked up from germline, CDR1 is SGDLS and CDR2 is YYNGEE. The CDR3 is 15 amino acids. The CDR3 DNA reads as TGTGCCAGCAGCGTACGTCCCGACAGGCTCAATGAGCAGTTCTTC. Its translation is CASSVRPDRLNEQFF.

The J gene is TRBJ1-2, the V gene TRBV6-1; D is undetermined. The germline V gene has CDR1 MNHNS and CDR2 SASEGT. The V gene lost 0 bases and the J gene lost 13 bases, with 18 bases spanning the gap. This CDR3 spans 14 amino acids. CDR3 sequence (DNA): TGTGCCAGCAGTGAAGCGCTTACCCACTCCTCGTGCACCTTC. Protein product: CASSEALTHSSCTF.

The chain is built from TRBV12-5 and TRBJ2-3; TRBD2 is a possible D gene (6 bases). Germline CDR1 is LGHNT and CDR2 is FRNRAP. V was trimmed by 0 bases and J by 2 bases, leaving 15 bases between them. The CDR3 is 17 amino acids. The CDR3 loop reads CASGLVLASRVTDTQYF. The DNA of the CDR3 is TGTGCTAGTGGTTTGGTACTAGCTAGCCGAGTCACAGATACGCAGTATTTT.

The V gene is TRBV4-3, the J gene TRBJ2-1, with 9 positions matching TRBD2. This CDR3 is 16 amino acids long. CDR1 and CDR2 from the germline V gene are LGHNA and YSLEER. Trimming at V came to 1 base and at J to 4 bases, leaving 5 bases not matched to a gene. CDR3 protein: CASSQGASGAYNEQFF. In DNA, the CDR3 is TGCGCCAGCAGCCAAGGGGCTAGCGGGGCTTACAATGAGCAGTTCTTC.

This clone was detected only once. The V call is TRBV11-2, the J call TRBJ1-5; 7 bases align to TRBD1. The CDR3 extends over 13 amino acids. Germline lookup yields CDR1 SGHAT and CDR2 FQNNGV. V trimming: 3 bases; J trimming: 8 bases; junction bases outside the gene matches: 4. In nucleotides, the CDR3 is TGTGCCAGCAGCTTGTTACAGGGGAAGCCCCAGCATTTT. It codes for CASSLLQGKPQHF.

This chain connects TRBV15 to TRBJ2-2; a possible D gene is TRBD2 (5 bases). Trimming removed 0 bases at V and 1 base at J, with 6 bases between. The CDR3 totals 15 residues. In germline, CDR1 is LNHNV, CDR2 YYDKDF (reference sequence). DNA for the CDR3: TGTGCCACCAGCAGAGATACTAGGAACACCGGGGAGCTGTTTTTT. It codes for CATSRDTRNTGELFF.

This clone was seen a single time. The rearrangement joins TRBV6-5 to TRBJ1-2; no clear D. The CDR3 covers 14 residues. The germline V gene has CDR1 MNHEY and CDR2 SVGAGI. The V end was cut by 2 bases, the J end by 4 bases, with 11 bases between. The CDR3 is CASSYQRVPYGYTF. CDR3 coding DNA: TGTGCCAGCAGTTACCAGCGGGTCCCCTATGGCTACACCTTC.